The entry that follows covers one T cell receptor (beta chain) sequence. The antigen remains unidentified. The data derive from a study of blood T cells in healthy people across ages. Study-level results: Investigators treated diversity estimates from one million T cells as underestimates.

Isolation per sample recovered at least 7 million PBMCs. Through a sample-barcoded 5' primer and a J-beta primer mix, a second PCR was run for about 6 to 12 cycles. Sequencing of every sample gave 2.5 million or more CDR3-containing paired-end reads. TCRdb called the 5' RACE reads again in MiXCR, with one record for every CDR3 protein. The data contain 800,000 to 950,000 distinct CDR3 sequences, 45% to 50% of them seen just once; the ten biggest clones take up roughly 13%. Trimming shortened V by 3 bases and J by 0 bases, and 8 bases separated the two germline ends. The germline V gene encodes CDR1 DFQATT and CDR2 SNEGSKA (reference sequence). The CDR3 spans 13 residues.

This clonotype originated in a man aged 25-45 years in good health. Sequencing used blood. The gene calls are TRBV20-1 and TRBJ1-1; D is unclear. CDR3 DNA sequence: TGCAGTGCTAGGAGGAGTATGAACACTGAAGCTTTCTTT. Protein: CSARRSMNTEAFF.